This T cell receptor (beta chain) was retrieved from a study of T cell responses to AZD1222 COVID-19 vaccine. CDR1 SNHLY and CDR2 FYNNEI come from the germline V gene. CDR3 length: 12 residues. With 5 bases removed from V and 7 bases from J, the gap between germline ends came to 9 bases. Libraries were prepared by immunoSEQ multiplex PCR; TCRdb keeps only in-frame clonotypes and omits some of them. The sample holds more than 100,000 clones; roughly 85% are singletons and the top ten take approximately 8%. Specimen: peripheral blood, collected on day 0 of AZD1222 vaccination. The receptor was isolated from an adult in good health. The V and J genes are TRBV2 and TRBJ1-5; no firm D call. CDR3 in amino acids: CASSLTRQPQHF. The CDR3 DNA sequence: TGTGCCAGCAGTCTCACCCGCCAGCCCCAGCATTTT.